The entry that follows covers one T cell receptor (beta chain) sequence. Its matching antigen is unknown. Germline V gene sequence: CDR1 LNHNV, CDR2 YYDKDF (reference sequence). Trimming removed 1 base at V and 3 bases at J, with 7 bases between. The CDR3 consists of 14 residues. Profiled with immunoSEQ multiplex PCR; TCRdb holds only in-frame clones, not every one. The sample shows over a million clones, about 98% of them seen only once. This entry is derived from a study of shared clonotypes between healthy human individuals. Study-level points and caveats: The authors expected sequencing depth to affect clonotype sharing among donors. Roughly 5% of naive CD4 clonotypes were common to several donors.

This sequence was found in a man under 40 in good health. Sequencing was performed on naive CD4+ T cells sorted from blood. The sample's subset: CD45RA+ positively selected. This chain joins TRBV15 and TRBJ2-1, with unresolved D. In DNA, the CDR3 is TGTGCCACCAGCAGAGTCGGAGACTACAATGAGCAGTTCTTC. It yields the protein CATSRVGDYNEQFF.